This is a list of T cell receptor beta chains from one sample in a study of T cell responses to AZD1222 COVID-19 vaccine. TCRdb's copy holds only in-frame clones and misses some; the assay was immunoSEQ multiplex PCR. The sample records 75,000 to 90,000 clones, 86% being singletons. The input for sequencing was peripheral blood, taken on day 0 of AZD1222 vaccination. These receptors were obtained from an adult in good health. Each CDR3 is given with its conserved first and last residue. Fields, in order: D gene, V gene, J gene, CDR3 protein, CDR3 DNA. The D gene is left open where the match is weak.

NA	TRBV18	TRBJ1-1	CASSEKTGNTEAFF	TGTGCCAGCTCAGAAAAGACAGGGAACACTGAAGCTTTCTTT
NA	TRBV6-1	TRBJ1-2	CASSERAINYGYTF	TGTGCCAGCAGTGAACGGGCCATAAACTATGGCTACACCTTC
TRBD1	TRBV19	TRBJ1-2	CASREGTGRFGYTF	TGTGCCAGTAGGGAAGGGACAGGCAGATTCGGCTACACCTTC
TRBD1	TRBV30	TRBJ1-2	CAATGTGGRGYTF	TGTGCCGCTACCGGGACAGGGGGGAGAGGCTACACCTTC
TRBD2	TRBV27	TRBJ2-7	CASSSGLVGLSYEQYF	TGTGCCAGCAGTTCCGGACTAGTTGGGTTGTCCTACGAGCAGTACTTC
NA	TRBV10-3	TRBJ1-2	CAISGGGSYGYTF	TGTGCCATCAGTGGGGGCGGCTCCTATGGCTACACCTTC
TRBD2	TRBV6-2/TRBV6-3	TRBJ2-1	CASSGTSFVEQFF	TGTGCCAGCAGCGGGACTAGCTTTGTTGAGCAGTTCTTC
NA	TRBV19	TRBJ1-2	CASSIGFSEGDVGYGYTF	TGTGCCAGTAGTATCGGATTCAGTGAGGGAGATGTTGGCTATGGCTACACCTTC
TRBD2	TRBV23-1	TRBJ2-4	CASSQRLAGGLLTKNIQYF	TGCGCCAGCAGTCAAAGACTAGCGGGAGGACTCCTGACCAAAAACATTCAGTACTTC
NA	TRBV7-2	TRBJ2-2	CASSLRIGGNGELFF	TGTGCCAGCAGCTTAAGGATAGGGGGGAACGGGGAGCTGTTTTTT
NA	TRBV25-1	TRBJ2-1	CASSVTRDEQFF	TGTGCCAGCAGTGTGACCAGGGATGAGCAGTTCTTC
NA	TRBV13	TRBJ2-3	CASSLLGTQYF	TGTGCCAGCAGCTTACTTGGGACGCAGTATTTT
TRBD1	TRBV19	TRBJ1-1	CASSTDRGWTEAFF	TGTGCCAGTAGTACGGACAGGGGATGGACTGAAGCTTTCTTT
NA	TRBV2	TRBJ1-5	CASSPLEGGFNQPQHF	TGTGCCAGCAGCCCCCTGGAGGGGGGATTCAATCAGCCCCAGCATTTT
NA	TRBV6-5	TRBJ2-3	CASSTRGSSTDTQYF	TGTGCCAGCAGTACCAGGGGTAGTAGCACAGATACGCAGTATTTT
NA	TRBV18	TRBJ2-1	CASSPGLNNEQFF	TGTGCCAGCTCACCGGGACTGAACAATGAGCAGTTCTTC
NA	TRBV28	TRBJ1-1	CASSLIAFPGAFF	TGTGCCAGCAGTCTTATAGCCTTTCCTGGAGCTTTCTTT